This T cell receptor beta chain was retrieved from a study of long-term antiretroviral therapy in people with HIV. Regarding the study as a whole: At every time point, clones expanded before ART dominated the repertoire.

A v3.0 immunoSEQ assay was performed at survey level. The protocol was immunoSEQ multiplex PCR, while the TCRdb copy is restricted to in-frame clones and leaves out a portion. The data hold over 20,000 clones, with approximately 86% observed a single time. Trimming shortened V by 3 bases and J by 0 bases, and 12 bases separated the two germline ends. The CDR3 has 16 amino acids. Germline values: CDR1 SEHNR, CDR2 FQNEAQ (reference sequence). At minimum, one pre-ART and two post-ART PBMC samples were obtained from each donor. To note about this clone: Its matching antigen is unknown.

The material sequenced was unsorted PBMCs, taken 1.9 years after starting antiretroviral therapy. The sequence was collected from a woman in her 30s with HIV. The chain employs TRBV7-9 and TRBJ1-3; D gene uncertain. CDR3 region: CASSFPSPSSGNTIYF. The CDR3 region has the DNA TGTGCCAGCAGCTTTCCGTCCCCAAGCTCTGGAAACACCATATATTTT.